This T cell receptor beta chain was captured by sequencing in a study of cytomegalovirus exposure and HLA in healthy donors (dated by TCRdb to about 2017). Regarding the complete study: According to an earlier analysis of 550 to 700 of the donors, 150 million to 200 million T cells yielded 90 million to 130 million unique TCR beta sequences and 276 Gb of sequence data. Among some 410 genotyped donors of the cohort, an average of approximately 240,000 unique TCR beta nucleotide sequences were sequenced per donor, 15% to 20% of them non-productive. A later analysis re-analyzed previously published TCR beta repertoires from 500 to 700 donors and added high-resolution HLA genotyping to study TCR occurrence patterns. In an earlier analysis of more than 550 of the donors, high-throughput TCR beta sequencing was used to judge whether each TCR beta V gene segment behaved as functional or pseudogenic. Approximately 300 gigabases of sequencing data and 75 million to 85 million unique TCR sequences made up an early release that covered fewer than 650 HLA-typed donors. Using immunosequencing, the study profiled T cell repertoires from fewer than 850 subjects and related those repertoires to cytomegalovirus serostatus. A handful of DR-DQ haplotypes were handled as single units for association and clustering because linkage in the cohort was strong. Rather than drawing on any new phenotypic data, the later analysis identified candidate immune exposures from TCR beta sequences and the way those sequences occurred across donors. Typing coverage varied by locus: about 629-640 donors for A, B, C, DRB1 and DQB1; about 520 for DQA1; more than 600 for DPA1; fewer than 480 for DPB1. A later genetic analysis used genome-wide SNP genotypes for about 65% of the 666 donors, treating that subset as a discovery cohort. Among the roughly 430 genotyped donors, approximately 77% belonged to the genetic ancestry cluster associated with self-reported Caucasian donors. All discovery cohort repertoires had been generated on a single sequencing platform. Donor age, sex, ethnicity and CMV serostatus were collected together with the repertoire data. Along with the roughly 670-subject first cohort, a separate validation cohort of over 90 different subjects was used. HLA typing included class I and class II loci at four-digit resolution. To predict cytomegalovirus infection status, the study combined high-throughput TCR immunosequencing, statistical association of individual TCRs with disease status, and machine learning. The study aimed to test whether cataloging public T cell receptors could reveal signatures of past pathogen exposure. What the work shows at the level of the full study, not this receptor alone: Roughly uniform sequencing depth across donors was assumed in presence/absence analyses, although this assumption may not hold. Correlated functional status among segregating V segments might be attributable to linkage disequilibrium, but an unknown experimental factor could not be ruled out. CMV serostatus was the only immune exposure information available for the cohort. In this cohort, only TCR beta chains were sequenced, and detectable features were limited by the absence of alpha or paired-chain data. While some public TCRs were present in many individuals, most TCR sequences turned up only very rarely across donors. In a later genetic analysis, a missense DCLRE1C variant was associated with V-gene and J-gene trimming of TCR beta chains, and the association was replicated in an independent cohort. An earlier analysis of roughly 570 of the donors showed that most TCR beta V segments appeared in productive rearrangements either about 87% or about 30% of the time, which broadly matched IMGT annotations. At a false discovery rate of 0.05, a later analysis linked approximately 18,000 TCR beta sequences to specific HLA alleles. A cluster of highly shared sequence variants was judged likely to be a technical artifact of the sequencing pipeline. HLA typing was unavailable for some donors at each locus, so association tests used only the typed subset. Because counts were too low, seventeen rarely observed V segments, including chromosome 9 orphons, were excluded from the earlier analysis of several hundred of the donors. A later analysis found that TCR association rates varied across HLA loci, with DRB1 alleles showing the most associated TCRs and HLA-C alleles the fewest. Several of the top co-occurrence clusters appeared to be linked to parvovirus B19, influenza, CMV and Epstein-Barr virus, according to a later analysis. In both the original and validation cohorts, the classifier was reported to diagnose cytomegalovirus status with high specificity and sensitivity. When HLA alleles, especially DR and DQ, strongly co-occurred, attributing TCR associations to individual alleles was difficult. Because the 87-base-pair reads could not distinguish some IMGT-functional V segments, including TRBV6-2 and TRBV6-3, those segments were excluded. In a later analysis, HLA-associated TCR beta chains were found to be more clonally expanded and to have lower generation probabilities than equally common non-associated chains. A further reported finding was that TCR beta sequences accurately predicted the HLA-A and HLA-B alleles for most subjects in the first cohort. Compared with the roughly 700-donor mean, donors in an Asian-associated ancestry cluster had fewer N-insertions in productive TCRs, according to a later genetic analysis. A later analysis found that most CMV-associated TCR beta chains appeared HLA-restricted, with HLA associations seemingly driven largely by CMV exposure. A total of 150 or so TCR beta chains were listed by the study as associated with cytomegalovirus. In vitro tests confirmed that a few of the cytomegalovirus-associated TCR beta chains recognize cytomegalovirus antigens. The authors suggested that the approach could potentially be extended to other disease states and immunological phenotypes.

Library preparation was by the immunoSEQ multiplex PCR assay. For the multiplex PCR, a mixture combining 60 forward primers for TCR Vbeta segments and 13 reverse primers for TCR Jbeta segments was used. A multiplex PCR assay on genomic DNA amplified the CDR3 region of rearranged TCR beta genes. On the Illumina HiSeq System, the amplified TCR beta libraries were sequenced as 87-base-pair reads. The paper's processing steps were these. A later analysis counted 75 million to 100 million unique TCR beta chains across the 600 to 850 repertoires, and approximately 11 million of these chains were shared by at least two donors. A nearest-neighbor algorithm error-corrected the raw reads and collapsed the reads into unique sequences, merging closely related sequences to remove PCR and sequencing errors. Alignment of CDR3 sequences to IMGT reference sequences was used to assign V, D and J gene segments. For a sequence to be retained, a match of at least six nucleotides was required to both a V gene segment and a J gene segment. A rearrangement was called productive if the CDR3 had no stop codons and remained in frame with V and J, and every other rearrangement was called non-productive. CDR3 was defined by IMGT convention, running from the second conserved V-encoded cysteine to the conserved J-encoded phenylalanine. The earlier analysis of about 560 of the donors excluded any sequence lacking an unambiguous match to a single V gene segment. An earlier analysis of approximately 590 of the donors called V segments functional above 56.7% productive rearrangements and segregating when the between-donor standard deviation exceeded 5%. A statistical classification framework was developed to diagnose cytomegalovirus status using the catalog of TCR beta chain sequences. A later analysis assigned V and J genes by comparing TCR nucleotide sequences with IMGT/GENE-DB human TR gene sequences. Using the TCRdist pipeline, a later analysis assigned CDR3 sequences along with most-parsimonious VDJ recombination scenarios. In a later analysis, each TCR beta chain was defined by its CDR3 amino acid sequence together with its V-gene family, and reads without a unique V-gene family were excluded. In a later analysis, 450 to 600 highly shared, low-generation-probability nucleotide sequences were removed to address suspected cross-contamination and a sequencing artifact. In a later analysis, a clonal expansion index for each public chain was calculated from normalized within-repertoire ranks of inferred template counts. In a later analysis, generation probabilities were computed with a VDJ recombination model fitted to out-of-frame rearrangements, and the resulting probabilities were checked against IGoR. In a later analysis, TCR-TCR, TCR-HLA and TCR-CMV co-occurrence was scored with hypergeometric tests, and a repertoire-size bias correction was applied to TCR pairs. In a later analysis, false discovery rates were estimated by permuting HLA or CMV assignments 20 times. A later analysis grouped co-occurring TCRs with DBSCAN, adding TCRdist sequence similarity when clustering within HLA-allele-positive subsets. Co-occurrence clustering excluded repertoires with fewer than 30,000 or more than 120,000 public chains, plus five with anomalous nucleotide sharing. The clones in this table, taken by TCRdb from immuneACCESS, are in-frame only. Not every clone is retained; where verified, under half of the shortfall comes from an unresolved V gene, and the cause of the rest is unknown. The DNA was the basis for D and trimming; V, J and clone size are from that table. Across this sample there are about 130,000 clones, with 76% seen only once. About 3.1% of the sample is taken by the ten largest.

The cohort was made up of roughly 670 healthy bone marrow donors. Cohort members were all nominally healthy when sampled, although unrecorded immune exposures were likely present. The donor tested CMV seronegative, placing the donor among the 350 to 400 seronegative members of the cohort. A peripheral blood sample was collected from each donor, and TCR beta sequencing was performed on peripheral blood mononuclear cells. Genomic DNA extraction from the blood cell samples was performed with the Qiagen DNeasy Blood Extraction Kit. The germline V gene yields SNHLY for CDR1 and FYNNEI for CDR2. Trimming accounts for 2 bases at V and 0 bases at J, while the number of junction bases matched to no gene is 16. The CDR3 spans 20 residues, from the cysteine through the phenylalanine. Only the CDR3 DNA stays, 60 bases, in frame from base 1. With respect to this clone: No antigen is known for it. The record has no base qualities; no much larger clone is one base away.

The sequence came from a middle-aged man in good health and CMV-seronegative. Sequenced: PBMCs. Recombination connected TRBV2 to TRBJ2-1; 7 bases in the middle match TRBD2. The sequenced DNA: TGTGCCAGCAGTGAAAGGGTTTGGGCGGGAGTGGGGTCCTCCTACAATGAGCAGTTCTTC. It encodes CASSERVWAGVGSSYNEQFF.